This T cell receptor beta chain derives from a study of beta chain features in type 1 diabetes. This clone was seen once. V was shortened by 1 base and J by 4 bases, with 7 bases between the two germline ends. CDR3 length: 13 residues. The germline V gene encodes CDR1 SGHTA and CDR2 FQGNSA. cDNA synthesis used the whole RNA isolate, giving expressed TCRB sequences. Generated by immunoSEQ multiplex PCR, the TCRdb table keeps only in-frame clones and is missing some. The data contain around 140,000 clones, about 10% of them singletons. The sequenced sample was naive CD4+ T cells from blood. This clonotype was sampled from a man between 18 and 35 years old in good health. The rearrangement links TRBV7-2 to TRBJ1-2, with a weak D call TRBD1 (5 bases). The DNA of the CDR3 is TGTGCCAGCAGCTTAGGGGGGGGCTATGGCTACACCTTC. This encodes CASSLGGGYGYTF.